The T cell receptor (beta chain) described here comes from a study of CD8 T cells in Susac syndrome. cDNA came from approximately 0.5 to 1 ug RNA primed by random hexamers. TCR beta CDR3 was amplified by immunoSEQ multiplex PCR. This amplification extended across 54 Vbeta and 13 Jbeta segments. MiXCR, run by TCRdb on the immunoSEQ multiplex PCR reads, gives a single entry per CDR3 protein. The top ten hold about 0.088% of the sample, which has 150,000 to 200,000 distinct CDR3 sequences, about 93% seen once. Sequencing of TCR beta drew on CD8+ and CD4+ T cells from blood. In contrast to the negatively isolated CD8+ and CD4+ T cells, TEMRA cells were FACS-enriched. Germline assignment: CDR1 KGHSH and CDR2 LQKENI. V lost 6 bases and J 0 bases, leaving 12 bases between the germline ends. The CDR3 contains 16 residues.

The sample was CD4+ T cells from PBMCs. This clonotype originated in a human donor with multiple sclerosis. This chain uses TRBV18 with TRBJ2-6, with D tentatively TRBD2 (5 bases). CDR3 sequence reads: CASSSNGVSGANVLTF. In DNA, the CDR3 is TGTGCCAGCTCCTCCAACGGGGTCTCTGGGGCCAACGTCCTGACTTTC.